This T cell receptor beta chain was observed in a study of spatial heterogeneity in lung cancer. Overall study context: Alpha-chain sequences were consistently detected in smaller numbers than beta-chain sequences.

Study-wide results and limits: Expanded tumor TCRs that were ubiquitous appeared in blood more at resection than follow-up.

A few counts support this clonotype. The antigen is not known. As for time point: sample taken at primary tumor resection. Sequencing was performed on whole RNA extracted from tumor and nontumor lung tissue, or from frozen PBMC, and the material was left unsorted. The donor population consisted of approximately 68 patients with untreated, early-stage non-small cell lung cancer. The presence of a unique molecular identifier marked each TCR cDNA molecule. MiXCR was run by TCRdb on the 5' RACE reads, yielding one entry per CDR3 protein. The table lists approximately 40,000 distinct CDR3 sequences, roughly an eighth of them singletons. There are 16 residues in the CDR3. Germline trimming cut 6 bases from V and 3 bases from J; bases unmatched to any gene: 12. Per germline, CDR1 WSHSY and CDR2 SAAADI.

The TCR comes from a male donor with early-stage non-small cell lung cancer. The starting material was PBMCs, obtained at surgery. The chain joins TRBV10-2 to TRBJ2-3; 7 nucleotides align to TRBD2. CDR3 sequence reads: CASRSIGRGGTDTQYF. CDR3 nucleotide sequence: TGCGCCAGCAGGAGCATAGGGCGGGGAGGGACAGATACGCAGTATTTT.